This T cell receptor (beta chain) was observed in a study of blood T cell repertoires in COVID-19. Study background: Acute and convalescent COVID-19 samples came from the United States, Italy and Spain.

Sequencing was performed with immunoSEQ multiplex PCR; in TCRdb, only in-frame clones are kept and a portion is missing. Of roughly 170,000 clones listed, around 82% are singletons. The CDR3 has 17 amino acids. Per the germline V gene, CDR1 is MNHEY and CDR2 is SVGEGT. Losses at the gene ends were 1 base for V and 7 bases for J; bases not matched to a gene: 11. The chain combines TRBV6-2 or TRBV6-3 with TRBJ2-1; 9 positions match TRBD1. This receptor was taken from a man aged 60 to 75 who had recovered from COVID-19. Material for sequencing was peripheral blood. Here the CDR3 reads CASSYLTPGQGVNEQFF. The CDR3 nucleotides read TGTGCCAGCAGTTACTTGACCCCGGGACAGGGTGTTAATGAGCAGTTCTTC.